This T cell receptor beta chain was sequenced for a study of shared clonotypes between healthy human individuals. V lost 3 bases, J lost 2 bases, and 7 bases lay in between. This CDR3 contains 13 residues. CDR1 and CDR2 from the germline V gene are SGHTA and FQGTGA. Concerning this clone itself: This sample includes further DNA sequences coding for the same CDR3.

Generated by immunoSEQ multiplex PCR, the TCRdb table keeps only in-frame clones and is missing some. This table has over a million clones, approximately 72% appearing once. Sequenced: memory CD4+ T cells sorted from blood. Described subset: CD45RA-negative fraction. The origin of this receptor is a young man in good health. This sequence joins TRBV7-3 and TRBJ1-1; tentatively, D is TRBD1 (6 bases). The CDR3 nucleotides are TGTGCCAGCAGCTTGACAGGCAACACTGAAGCTTTCTTT. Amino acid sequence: CASSLTGNTEAFF.